A selection of T cell receptor beta chains follows, all from one sample in a study of cytomegalovirus exposure and HLA in healthy donors. Clones were sequenced by immunoSEQ multiplex PCR, and TCRdb holds only the in-frame ones, with some missing. Of fewer than 250,000 clones listed, about 80% are singletons. The source material was PBMCs. The receptors were sampled from a male donor in good health and CMV-seronegative. Both conserved end residues are part of each CDR3. The D gene is left open where the match is weak. Some rows mark clone size as missing; the rest say once, few, many or name a class of expanded clone.

. TRBJ1-1 . TRBV28 TGTGCCAGCAGCCCAGACAGGGAAGCTTTCTTT CASSPDREAFF
TRBD1 TRBJ1-2 . TRBV28 TGTGCCAGCAGTTCCCGGACAGGTAACTATGGCTACACCTTC CASSSRTGNYGYTF
TRBD2 TRBJ2-5 . TRBV2 TGTGCCAGCAGTGCTAGCGGGTTAACGGAGACCCAGTACTTC CASSASGLTETQYF
TRBD2 TRBJ2-7 few TRBV9 TGTGCCAGCAGCCCGGGAGGCACCGCCTACGAGCAGTACTTC CASSPGGTAYEQYF
TRBD1 TRBJ1-6 . TRBV6-6 TGTGCCAGCAGTGACAGGGATAATTCACCCCTCCACTTT CASSDRDNSPLHF
TRBD2 TRBJ2-5 . TRBV9 TGTGCCAGCAGCGTAGGTTGGGCGGGAGGAAGGGAGCAGTACTTC CASSVGWAGGREQYF
TRBD1 TRBJ1-2 . TRBV10-3 TGTGCCATCAGTGAGTCGATGGGACAGGGGGCGGATGGCTACACCTTC CAISESMGQGADGYTF
TRBD2 TRBJ2-7 once TRBV27 TGTGCCAGCAGCCTTAGCGGGAGTCTCTACGAGCAGTACTTC CASSLSGSLYEQYF
. TRBJ1-2 . TRBV19 TGTGCCAGTATGAACAGGAGCTTCTATGGCTACACCTTC CASMNRSFYGYTF
TRBD2 TRBJ2-3 . TRBV6-6 TGTGCCAGCAGCAAGAGGGCGGGGGGGCCCACAGATACGCAGTATTTT CASSKRAGGPTDTQYF
. TRBJ1-1 few TRBV13 TGTGCCAGCAGCTTGGGAGGCACATCGACTGAAGCTTTCTTT CASSLGGTSTEAFF
. TRBJ2-7 . TRBV28 TGTGCCAGCAGTTTGAGTGGCTACGAGCAGTACTTC CASSLSGYEQYF
. TRBJ1-2 . TRBV7-9 TGTGCCAGCAGCCAGGGACAAGTCTATGGCTACACCTTC CASSQGQVYGYTF
. TRBJ1-6 once TRBV15 TGTGCCACCAGCAGAGATCTCTATAATTCACCCCTCCACTTT CATSRDLYNSPLHF
TRBD1 TRBJ2-2 . TRBV5-1 TGCGCCAGCAGCTTCCTCCCGGGACAGTCTAAGGGGACCGGGGAGCTGTTTTTT CASSFLPGQSKGTGELFF
TRBD1 TRBJ1-5 . TRBV5-1 TGCGCCAGCAGCTTGACAGGGGGCGGTAGCAATCAGCCCCAGCATTTT CASSLTGGGSNQPQHF
. TRBJ1-1 . TRBV4-3 TGCGCCAGCAGCCACGGTACAGGGAACACTGAAGCTTTCTTT CASSHGTGNTEAFF
TRBD2 TRBJ2-3 . TRBV6-5 TGTGCCAGCAGTTCCCCGGCTAGCGGGAGTCCAGATACGCAGTATTTT CASSSPASGSPDTQYF
TRBD1 TRBJ1-1 . TRBV30 TGTGCCTGGAGAAGAATCGGACAGGGAACCACTGAAGCTTTCTTT CAWRRIGQGTTEAFF
TRBD1 TRBJ2-3 . TRBV25-1 TGTGCCAGCAGACCTAAGACAGGGTACACAGATACGCAGTATTTT CASRPKTGYTDTQYF
TRBD1 TRBJ1-5 . TRBV5-8 TGTGCCAGCAGCAAGACAGGGGTCTTCAATCAGCCCCAGCATTTT CASSKTGVFNQPQHF
. TRBJ2-1 once TRBV19 TGTGCCAGTACGCTAGCCCTCAACAATGAGCAGTTCTTC CASTLALNNEQFF
TRBD2 TRBJ2-5 . TRBV19 TGTGCCAGTAGTATCCTAGCGGGGGACCAAGAGACCCAGTACTTC CASSILAGDQETQYF
TRBD1 TRBJ1-1 once TRBV27 TGTGCCAGCAGCGTTACAGGGGGCCGGAACACTGAAGCTTTCTTT CASSVTGGRNTEAFF
TRBD2 TRBJ2-7 . TRBV5-4 TGTGCCAGCAGCTTGGAGGCTCGAGGACTAGCGCCACAGCCGTACTTC CASSLEARGLAPQPYF
TRBD2 TRBJ2-7 . TRBV23-1 TGCGCCAGCAGCCAGACTAGCGGGAGATTCTACGAGCAGTACTTC CASSQTSGRFYEQYF
TRBD2 TRBJ2-5 . TRBV19 TGTGCCAGTAGTATATCGACTAGCGGAAGGGGGGAGACCCAGTACTTC CASSISTSGRGETQYF
. TRBJ2-1 . TRBV7-2 TGTGCCAGCAGCTTAAGTGGTGGTGGAGGGGACTCCTACAATGAGCAGTTCTTC CASSLSGGGGDSYNEQFF
TRBD2 TRBJ2-1 . TRBV6-1 TGTGCCAGCAGTGGTACCGGGACTAGCGGGGCAAATGAGCAGTTCTTC CASSGTGTSGANEQFF
. TRBJ2-7 . TRBV5-1 TGCGCCAGCAGCTTGGCCAGCGGACTTTACGAGCAGTACTTC CASSLASGLYEQYF
. TRBJ2-7 . TRBV4-2 TGTGCCAGCAGCCAAGAGGCTAGTGCCTACGAGCAGTACTTC CASSQEASAYEQYF
TRBD2 TRBJ2-3 . TRBV30 TGTGCCTGGAGCCGAGGGGTAGCGGGAGGGGGGGATACGCAGTATTTT CAWSRGVAGGGDTQYF
TRBD2 TRBJ2-4 few TRBV4-1 TGCGCCAGCAGCCAAGGGTGGGCTAGCGGGGGGGCGAACATTCAGTACTTC CASSQGWASGGANIQYF
TRBD1 TRBJ2-7 once TRBV27 TGTGCCAGCAGTCACAGGGGGATCCCCTACGAGCAGTACTTC CASSHRGIPYEQYF
TRBD2 TRBJ2-1 . TRBV5-1 TGCGCCAGCACCGGGACTAGCGGGAGAGGCTACAATGAGCAGTTCTTC CASTGTSGRGYNEQFF
. TRBJ2-3 . TRBV7-2 TGTGCCAGCAGTATCGTCACCTATCACGCAGATACGCAGTATTTT CASSIVTYHADTQYF
. TRBJ1-2 . TRBV7-9 TGTGCCAGCAGCTCACAGGGCGGCTCGGTTTACTACACCTTC CASSSQGGSVYYTF
TRBD2 TRBJ2-3 . TRBV2 TGTGTGGGAGGGCTTGTGCAGTATTTT CVGGLVQYF
. TRBJ2-5 few TRBV30 TGTGCCTGGAGTGGGGGGCGCGAGGAGACCCAGTACTTC CAWSGGREETQYF
TRBD1 TRBJ1-5 . TRBV28 TGTGCCAGCAGGACACGGGACAGGGGTAATTATCAGCCCCAGCATTTT CASRTRDRGNYQPQHF
TRBD1 TRBJ2-7 once TRBV2 TGTGCCAGCAGTGAACAGGGGGTAACCTACGAGCAGTACTTC CASSEQGVTYEQYF
. TRBJ2-5 . TRBV27 TGTGCCAGCAGTTACCTACTAGGGTCCCAAGAGACCCAGTACTTC CASSYLLGSQETQYF